Presented here are 20 T cell receptor beta chains from one specimen sequenced in a study of post-analysis software for immune sequencing data. Study outcomes and limitations: In patients, TRBV5-6, TRBV5-1 and TRBV20-1 belonged to roughly five TRBV segments found more frequently than in controls.

These TCRs' antigens remain unknown. Researchers reported that TCR beta cDNA libraries carried unique molecular identifiers. MiXCR was run by TCRdb on the PCR reads, yielding one entry per CDR3 protein. The sample has about 540,000 distinct CDR3 sequences, roughly 34% seen once; the top ten hold roughly 6%. The sample consisted of blood. These receptors were taken from a girl aged 2-17 years with multiple sclerosis.

The chain links TRBV20-1 to TRBJ2-7, with a tentative D call TRBD1 (6 bases). V was cut by 7 bases and J by 0 bases, with 16 bases left in between. The CDR3 sequence is 14 residues long. The germline CDR1 and CDR2 sequences are DFQATT and SNEGSKA (reference sequence). CDR3 in amino acids: CSVNTGFSSYEQYF. CDR3 DNA sequence: TGCAGTGTTAACACAGGGTTTTCCTCCTACGAGCAGTACTTC.

This clonotype was counted only a few times. The chain combines TRBV3-1 with TRBJ2-7; TRBD2 matches 8 bases. Germline lookup yields CDR1 LGHDT and CDR2 YNNKEL (reference sequence). This CDR3 has 14 amino acids. V shed 6 bases, J shed 1 base, and the junction held 5 bases outside the gene matches. CDR3 protein: CASRTAGDSYEQYF. The CDR3 DNA reads TGTGCCAGCAGGACAGCGGGGGATTCCTACGAGCAGTACTTC.

There are a few counts of this clonotype. The chain links TRBV5-1 to TRBJ2-3; D gene ambiguous. The germline V gene encodes CDR1 SGHRS and CDR2 YFSETQ. This CDR3 contains 16 residues. The ends were cut back, 3 bases at V and 3 bases at J, with 17 bases in the middle. CDR3 protein: CASSYRQGGWTDTQYF. CDR3 coding DNA: TGCGCCAGCAGCTATCGACAAGGCGGTTGGACAGATACGCAGTATTTT.

The gene calls are TRBV11-2 and TRBJ2-2; perhaps TRBD2 as D (5 bases). CDR1 is SGHAT and CDR2 is FQNNGV in the germline V gene. The CDR3 extends over 15 amino acids. V lost 6 bases and J 6 bases, leaving 17 bases between the germline ends. Written as DNA, the CDR3 is TGTGCCAGCAGGTTCCCGGGGAGAGCAGCCGGGGAGCTGTTTTTT. It is translated as CASRFPGRAAGELFF.

Concerning this clonotype itself: A read error may be the cause here, since a much bigger clone is one base away. The chain recombines TRBV3-1 with TRBJ2-3; 8 bases are shared with TRBD1. Germline V lookup: CDR1 LGHDT, CDR2 YNNKEL (reference sequence). V shed 8 bases and J 7 bases; nucleotides not matched to a gene: 17. This CDR3 contains 16 residues. The DNA for the CDR3 is TGTGCCAGCTGCCCGCAGGACAGGGTCATACGAAATACGCAGTATTTT. Amino acids: CASCPQDRVIRNTQYF.

V and J are TRBV20-1 and TRBJ1-1, with D possibly matching TRBD1 (5 bases). Per germline, CDR1 DFQATT and CDR2 SNEGSKA (reference sequence). CDR3 length: 14 residues. V was shortened by 0 bases and J by 3 bases, with 11 bases between the two germline ends. The CDR3 DNA reads as TGCAGTGCTAGAGATCCAGGGAAGTACACTGAAGCTTTCTTT. This codes for CSARDPGKYTEAFF.

This clonotype was detected only a few times. The chain recombines TRBV3-1 with TRBJ1-1; TRBD1 is a possible D gene (6 bases). The CDR3 runs to 15 residues. Germline lookup yields CDR1 LGHDT and CDR2 YNNKEL (reference sequence). Between the trimmed V and J ends, which lost 2 bases and 1 base, there was a span of 11 bases. Here the CDR3 DNA reads TGTGCCAGCAGCCAACAAACAGGGAGGAACACTGAAGCTTTCTTT. Translating gives CASSQQTGRNTEAFF.

The sample holds a few counts of this clonotype. V and J are TRBV11-2 and TRBJ2-6; D unresolved. Between the trimmed V and J ends, which lost 5 bases and 1 base, there was a span of 6 bases. The CDR3 is 14 residues long. Germline lookup yields CDR1 SGHAT and CDR2 FQNNGV. The DNA for the CDR3 is TGTGCCAGCAGCGCACTATCTGGGGCCAACGTCCTGACTTTC. This gives the protein CASSALSGANVLTF.

This clonotype was recorded a few times. This chain connects TRBV15 to TRBJ2-1, with D maybe TRBD1 (6 bases). V lost 1 base and J lost 3, with 13 bases in between. The CDR3 contains 16 residues. Germline-derived CDR1 and CDR2 are LNHNV and YYDKDF (reference sequence). The CDR3 coding sequence is TGTGCCACCAGCAGAGGTTTCGGACAGAACTACAATGAGCAGTTCTTC. It translates to CATSRGFGQNYNEQFF.

The chain's CDR3 is CASAGEFEETQYF. CDR3 DNA: TGTGCCAGCGCGGGGGAGTTTGAGGAGACCCAGTACTTC. This chain joins TRBV27 and TRBJ2-7; 7 bases map to TRBD2. TRBJ2-5 matches the DNA end more closely, so the J call is doubtful. CDR3 length equals 13 residues. Germline lookup yields CDR1 MNHEY and CDR2 SMNVEV (reference sequence).

The V and J genes are TRBV20-1 and TRBJ1-1; possible D gene TRBD1, 5 bases. The CDR3 extends over 13 amino acids. V was cut by 2 bases and J by 4 bases, with 11 bases left in between. Germline assignment: CDR1 DFQATT and CDR2 SNEGSKA (reference sequence). CDR3 sequence (DNA): TGCAGTGCTAGACGTGGCGGGACCACTGAAGCTTTCTTT. Protein product: CSARRGGTTEAFF.

The chain carries TRBV6-6 and TRBJ2-7; D is perhaps TRBD1 (6 bases). The CDR3 is made up of 14 amino acids. Trimming removed 5 bases at V and 2 bases at J, with 13 bases between. Germline values: CDR1 MNHNY, CDR2 SVGAGI (reference sequence). As DNA, the CDR3 is TGTGCCAGCAGTGGCCGGGACACGGCCTACGAGCAGTACTTC. Residues: CASSGRDTAYEQYF.

This clonotype was seen more than once but under ten times. This sequence joins TRBV29-1 and TRBJ1-1; D not certain. Germline V gene data show CDR1 as SQVTM and CDR2 as ANQGSEA. The CDR3 sequence is 11 residues long. Trimming removed 4 bases from V and 1 base from J, with 4 bases in between. CDR3 bases: TGCAGCGTTGGCAGGAACACTGAAGCTTTCTTT. Amino acid sequence: CSVGRNTEAFF.

This clonotype came up once. The V and J genes are TRBV14 and TRBJ2-7, with D perhaps assigned TRBD1 or TRBD2 (5 bases each). The germline gives CDR1 SGHDN, CDR2 FVKESK. Deletions cut 1 base from V and 0 bases from J, with 22 bases between. The CDR3 totals 19 residues. CDR3 DNA sequence: TGTGCCAGCAGCCAAGCGGGACGCCGGTCTGGGCCTAGCTCCTACGAGCAGTACTTC. Translating gives CASSQAGRRSGPSSYEQYF.

In its sample, this clonotype was seen a few times. The rearrangement uses TRBV4-1 and TRBJ2-1, with TRBD2 identical over 15 bases. Trimming cost V 2 bases and J 7 bases; bases outside gene matches: 6. This CDR3 spans 17 amino acids. Per the germline V gene, CDR1 is MGHRA and CDR2 is YSYEKL. The CDR3 is CASSQRTSGGARNEQFF. CDR3 in DNA: TGCGCCAGCAGCCAACGGACTAGCGGGGGGGCCCGAAATGAGCAGTTCTTC.

This chain uses TRBV9 with TRBJ2-2; tentative D call: TRBD1 (6 bases). The CDR3 runs 14 residues. Germline CDR1 and CDR2: SGDLS and YYNGEE. V gave up 3 bases and J gave up 5 bases, with 11 bases separating them. The CDR3 sequence is CASSETGTTGELFF. The CDR3, as DNA: TGTGCCAGCAGCGAGACAGGTACTACCGGGGAGCTGTTTTTT.

The chain carries TRBV29-1 and TRBJ2-3; D is uncertain. V lost 4 bases, J lost 4 bases, and 15 bases lay in between. CDR3 length: 14 amino acids. Germline CDR1 is SQVTM and CDR2 is ANQGSEA. The CDR3: CSVGLVGFADTQYF. CDR3 nucleotide sequence: TGCAGCGTTGGACTTGTCGGTTTCGCAGATACGCAGTATTTT.

The rearrangement joins TRBV6-5 to TRBJ1-4; TRBD1 might be the D (6 bases). The CDR3 length is 14 residues. The germline gives CDR1 MNHEY, CDR2 SVGAGI. Deletions cut 7 bases from V and 7 bases from J, with 16 bases between. The CDR3 loop is CASMPQDSSEKLFF. CDR3 nucleotides: TGTGCCAGCATGCCTCAGGACAGTTCTGAAAAACTGTTTTTT.

For this clonotype: A read error may produce the germline difference seen at one junction end. The V gene is TRBV28, the J gene TRBJ1-2; maybe TRBD1 (6 bases). CDR1 is MDHEN and CDR2 is SYDVKM in the germline V gene. The CDR3 has 14 residues. The CDR3 region is CAGSRGGVNYGYTF. The CDR3 DNA sequence: TGTGCCGGCAGCAGGGGAGGGGTGAACTATGGCTACACCTTC.

The table lists this clonotype with a few counts. This rearrangement joins TRBV29-1 to TRBJ2-7, with D possibly TRBD2 on 6 matching bases. Per germline, CDR1 SQVTM and CDR2 ANQGSEA. V was pared by 7 bases and J by 2 bases, with 18 bases between. This CDR3 contains 14 residues. CDR3 DNA: TGCAGCGCCACGGGGGACCTCGGCCCCTACGAGCAGTACTTC. The encoded protein is CSATGDLGPYEQYF.